The 12 T cell receptor beta chains below were found in one sample sequenced in a study of blood T cell repertoires in COVID-19. This table comes from immunoSEQ multiplex PCR, and its TCRdb copy is limited to in-frame clones, with some not included. This sample has about 94,000 clones, with around 81% found just once. The sequenced sample was peripheral blood. Every receptor here comes from a man between 60 and 70 years old with acute or convalescent COVID-19.

The rearrangement links TRBV29-1 to TRBJ2-7; D might be TRBD1 (5 bases). Germline V gene lookup returns CDR1 SQVTM and CDR2 ANQGSEA. Trimming pared 6 bases from V and 3 bases from J, leaving 12 bases between. CDR3 length: 12 amino acids. The CDR3 spells CSVRPGFYEQYF. CDR3 bases: TGCAGCGTGAGACCAGGGTTCTACGAGCAGTACTTC.

The V gene is TRBV5-6, the J gene TRBJ1-6; TRBD1 agrees at 7 bases. This CDR3 is built from 13 residues. V trimming: 6 bases; J trimming: 5 bases; junction bases outside the gene matches: 2. The germline V gene has CDR1 SGHDT and CDR2 YYEEEE. Written as DNA, the CDR3 is TGTGCCAGCAAAGGGACAGATAATTCACCCCTCCACTTT. Translating it yields CASKGTDNSPLHF.

V is TRBV3-1 (or the pseudogene TRBV3-2) and J is TRBJ1-4; 9 nucleotides line up with TRBD1. CDR1 is LGHDT and CDR2 is YNNKEL in the germline V gene (reference sequence). After removal of 4 bases from V and 8 bases from J, the junction contained 2 bases not matched to a gene. The CDR3 contains 13 residues. The CDR3 sequence is CASSRGTGEKLFF. The CDR3, as DNA: TGTGCCAGCAGCCGAGGGACAGGGGAAAAACTGTTTTTT.

This sequence joins TRBV6-5 and TRBJ2-3; TRBD1 agrees at 9 bases. Germline CDR1 is MNHEY and CDR2 is SVGAGI. The CDR3 has 14 residues. V lost 10 bases, J lost 4 bases, and 9 bases stayed unmatched. The CDR3 here is CATLLRDRADTQYF. CDR3 DNA: TGTGCCACTCTTCTCCGGGACAGGGCAGATACGCAGTATTTT.

This clone has more than one count but fewer than ten. The J gene is TRBJ1-6, the V gene TRBV27; D uncertain. Germline V gene data show CDR1 as MNHEY and CDR2 as SMNVEV (reference sequence). The CDR3 length is 15 residues. The V and J ends lost 2 bases and 9 bases respectively, with 14 bases between them. The CDR3 here is CASSLRPGSGSPLHF. Here the CDR3 DNA reads TGTGCCAGCAGTTTAAGGCCGGGGTCAGGTTCACCCCTCCACTTT.

The chain uses TRBV4-1 and TRBJ1-1, with D tentatively TRBD1 (5 bases). Germline V gene data show CDR1 as MGHRA and CDR2 as YSYEKL. This CDR3 has 12 residues. The germline V and J ends were trimmed by 3 bases and 8 bases, with 10 bases remaining between them. CDR3 sequence: CASSHLDNEAFF. CDR3 nucleotide sequence: TGCGCCAGCAGCCACTTGGACAACGAAGCTTTCTTT.

The chain links TRBV7-8 to TRBJ1-3; the D gene is possibly TRBD1 (5 bases). The CDR3 has 14 residues. Germline V CDR1 and CDR2: SGHVS, FQNEAQ. V was cut by 2 bases and J by 1 base, with 6 bases left in between. CDR3 loop: CASSLRGSGNTIYF. Written as DNA, the CDR3 is TGTGCCAGCAGCTTACGGGGGTCTGGAAACACCATATATTTT.

The V call is TRBV11-2, the J call TRBJ1-1, with a tentative D call TRBD1 (5 bases). Trimming took 7 bases from V and 4 from J, leaving 22 bases between them. The germline CDR1 and CDR2 sequences are SGHAT and FQNNGV. The CDR3 contains 16 residues. The CDR3 DNA follows: TGTGCCAGCAACGATTGGCCGCGGGGGTGGAGCACTGAAGCTTTCTTT. Its protein product is CASNDWPRGWSTEAFF.

The CDR3 region is CASSLGQANTGELFF. The CDR3 DNA reads TGTGCCAGCAGCTTAGGACAGGCGAACACCGGGGAGCTGTTTTTT. The chain combines TRBV11-2 with TRBJ2-2; a weak D match, TRBD1 (6 bases). Trimming shortened V by 1 base and J by 0 bases, and 6 bases separated the two germline ends. The CDR3 has 15 amino acids. Germline assignment: CDR1 SGHAT and CDR2 FQNNGV. Filled out from reference TRBV11-2 and TRBJ2-2, the complete variable domain reads EAGVAQSPRYKIIEKRQSVAFWCNPISGHATLYWYQQILGQGPKLLIQFQNNGVVDDSQLPKDRFSAERLKGVDSTLKIQPAKLEDSAVYLCASSLGQANTGELFFGEGSRLTVL.

The V call is TRBV5-1, the J call TRBJ2-2, with D hard to call. Deletions cut 4 bases from V and 5 bases from J, with 15 bases between. Germline V gene sequence: CDR1 SGHRS, CDR2 YFSETQ. CDR3 size: 15 residues. In nucleotides, the CDR3 is TGCGCCAGCAGCCCACTGTCCCGTTTAACCGGGGAGCTGTTTTTT. It specifies CASSPLSRLTGELFF.

The chain couples TRBV18 to TRBJ1-4; D unclear. Germline CDR1 KGHSH, CDR2 LQKENI. CDR3 length: 17 residues. Deletions cut 2 bases from V and 0 bases from J, with 13 bases between. For the CDR3, the DNA is TGTGCCAGCTCACCATTCGGGGTGGGAGCAACTAATGAAAAACTGTTTTTT. As protein: CASSPFGVGATNEKLFF.

This chain joins TRBV11-3 and TRBJ2-2, with 9 positions matching TRBD1. The germline V gene has CDR1 SGHNT and CDR2 YENEEA. This CDR3 is 17 amino acids long. J was trimmed by 5 bases and V by 5 bases; bases with no gene match: 12. The DNA for the CDR3 is TGTGCCAGCAGCCCTCGCCCGGGACAGGGACGGACCGGGGAGCTGTTTTTT. Translated: CASSPRPGQGRTGELFF.